This T cell receptor (beta chain) is from a study of cytomegalovirus exposure and HLA in healthy donors. The study ran its PCR with 60 Vbeta and 13 Jbeta primers. The method was immunoSEQ multiplex PCR; TCRdb's version includes in-frame clones alone and lacks a portion of them. This table holds 60,000 to 70,000 clones, roughly 70% found once. The receptor's source is a man aged 45 to 65 in good health and CMV-seropositive. The sequencing sample was made of PBMCs.

The CDR3 DNA reads as TGTGCCAGCACTCCGGGACTAGCCAACTACGAGCAGTACTTC. Its protein product is CASTPGLANYEQYF. This rearrangement joins TRBV2 to TRBJ2-7; 9 positions match TRBD2. The CDR3 is 14 residues long. The germline CDR1 and CDR2 sequences are SNHLY and FYNNEI. Germline trimming cut 7 bases from V and 3 bases from J; bases unmatched to any gene: 7.